This TCR beta chain was observed in a study of T cell changes during pregnancy in multiple sclerosis. Sequencing was performed with immunoSEQ multiplex PCR; in TCRdb, only in-frame clones are kept and a portion is missing. The data contain more than 10,000 clones, 75% to 90% of them singletons. The sample holds a few counts of this clone. Germline trimming cut 3 bases from V and 3 bases from J; bases unmatched to any gene: 14. Germline V lookup: CDR1 LNHDA, CDR2 SQIVND (reference sequence). The CDR3 contains 18 residues. Here the sequenced sample was CD8+ T cells from peripheral blood mononuclear cells, taken after pregnancy. The sequence was collected from a female donor in good health, enrolled as a control in a pregnancy study. The chain employs TRBV19 and TRBJ2-3, with TRBD2 identical over 8 bases. The CDR3 DNA reads TGTGCCAGTAGTATCCGAAGCGGGAGCGGTTCTTCTACAGATACGCAGTATTTT. Amino acids: CASSIRSGSGSSTDTQYF.